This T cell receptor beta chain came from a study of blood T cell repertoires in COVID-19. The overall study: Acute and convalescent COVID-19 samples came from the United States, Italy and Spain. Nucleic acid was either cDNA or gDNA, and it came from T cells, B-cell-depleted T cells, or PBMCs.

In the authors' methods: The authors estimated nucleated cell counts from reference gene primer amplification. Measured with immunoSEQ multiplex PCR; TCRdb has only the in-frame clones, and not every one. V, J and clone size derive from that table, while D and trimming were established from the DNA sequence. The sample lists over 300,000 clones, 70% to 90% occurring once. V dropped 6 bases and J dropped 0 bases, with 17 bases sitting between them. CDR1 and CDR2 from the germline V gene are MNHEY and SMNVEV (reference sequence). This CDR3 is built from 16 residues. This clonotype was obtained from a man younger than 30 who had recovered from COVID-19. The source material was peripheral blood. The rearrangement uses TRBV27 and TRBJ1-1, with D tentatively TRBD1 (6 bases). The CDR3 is CASRRGTSHMNTEAFF. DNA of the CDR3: TGTGCCAGCAGAAGGGGGACATCGCACATGAACACTGAAGCTTTCTTT.